This TCR beta chain derives from a study of early T cells in non-severe SARS-CoV-2 infection. The overall study: Unpaired chains resulted from sequencing bulk RNA of unsorted whole blood. Study outcomes and limitations: Clonotype matching in VDJdb favored anti-spike CD8 responses and did not capture private and CD4 specificities.

This clonotype was detected a few times. Its antigen is unidentified. cDNA molecules, individually, were tagged with unique molecular identifiers. MiXCR was run by TCRdb on the 5' RACE reads, yielding one entry per CDR3 protein. The sample consists of roughly 100,000 distinct CDR3 sequences, under 15% of them appearing once. The CDR3 covers 14 residues. V was clipped by 3 bases and J by 1 base; unmatched bases: 3. Germline V gene data show CDR1 as GTSNPN and CDR2 as SVGIG (reference sequence). The chain uses TRBV30 and TRBJ1-5; the match to TRBD1 covers 7 bases. The receptor's source is an adult who was a healthcare worker with PCR-confirmed SARS-CoV-2 infection or an uninfected control (not recorded which). Sequencing input: whole blood. The CDR3, as DNA: TGTGCCTGGAGCCTGGGACAGAGCAATCAGCCCCAGCATTTT. Translated: CAWSLGQSNQPQHF.